Shown below are 15 T cell receptor beta chains from a single sample sequenced in a study of T cells in Graves' hyperthyroidism and ophthalmopathy. Authors of the study amplified TCR beta CDR3 regions from RNA transcripts. Carried out on the TCR CDR3, a first-round RT-PCR used the HTBI primer set. TCRdb reprocessed the multiplex PCR reads via MiXCR and lists one record per CDR3 protein. The sample includes hundreds of thousands of distinct CDR3 sequences, approximately 15% of them seen just once. What was sequenced was blood. All receptors come from a man between 18 and 35 years old with Graves' ophthalmopathy.

The V gene is TRBV5-1, the J gene TRBJ2-5; TRBD2 matches 11 bases. Germline lookup yields CDR1 SGHRS and CDR2 YFSETQ. The CDR3 has 16 residues. Trimming at V came to 0 bases and at J to 5 bases, leaving 6 bases not matched to a gene. The CDR3 here is CASSLDSSGGAETQYF. CDR3 nucleotide sequence: TGCGCCAGCAGCTTGGATAGTAGCGGGGGGGCCGAGACCCAGTACTTC.

This clonotype was recorded many times. The V call is TRBV11-2, the J call TRBJ1-5, with TRBD1 identical over 7 bases. The CDR3 spans 14 residues. The J segment lost 6 bases and the V segment lost 4 bases, leaving 6 bases of the junction unmatched. The germline V gene has CDR1 SGHAT and CDR2 FQNNGV. The CDR3 sequence is CASSYTGVGQPQHF. The DNA of the CDR3 is TGTGCCAGCAGCTACACAGGGGTTGGTCAGCCCCAGCATTTT.

J is TRBJ1-5 and V is TRBV20-1; D remains ambiguous. V was trimmed by 1 base and J by 4 bases, leaving 8 bases between them. Germline V gene lookup returns CDR1 DFQATT and CDR2 SNEGSKA (reference sequence). This CDR3 is built from 13 residues. The CDR3 DNA follows: TGCAGTGCTAGAGCGGAGGCGAATCAGCCCCAGCATTTT. It translates to CSARAEANQPQHF.

This chain links TRBV6-1 with TRBJ1-4; a possible D gene is TRBD1 (5 bases). Trimming left V 9 bases short and J 0 bases short, with 14 bases between. Germline V lookup: CDR1 MNHNS, CDR2 SASEGT. CDR3 length equals 15 residues. Here the CDR3 reads CASSGAGATNEKLFF. CDR3 in DNA: TGTGCCAGTTCCGGGGCTGGGGCAACTAATGAAAAACTGTTTTTT.

V usage is TRBV18 and J usage is TRBJ2-6, with TRBD1 identical over 7 bases. The CDR3 totals 16 residues. V lost 3 bases and J lost 2; bases outside the gene matches: 4. Germline CDR1 KGHSH, CDR2 LQKENI. The DNA for the CDR3 is TGTGCCAGCTCACCCTATACAGGGGCTGGGGCCAACGTCCTGACTTTC. Its translation: CASSPYTGAGANVLTF.

This clonotype was seen more than once but under ten times. The chain is built from TRBV20-1 and TRBJ2-7; a possible D gene is TRBD1 (6 bases). The CDR3 spans 16 residues. Per germline, CDR1 DFQATT and CDR2 SNEGSKA (reference sequence). V was trimmed by 0 bases and J by 0 bases, leaving 15 bases between them. This CDR3 reads CSARDLSRGSSYEQYF. DNA of the CDR3: TGCAGTGCTAGAGATTTGAGCAGGGGTAGCTCCTACGAGCAGTACTTC.

This clonotype was counted many times. This rearrangement joins TRBV6-1 to TRBJ2-5; 9 nucleotides line up with TRBD2. Germline loops: CDR1 MNHNS, CDR2 SASEGT. The CDR3 covers 14 residues. Trimming at V came to 4 bases and at J to 4 bases, leaving 4 bases not matched to a gene. As DNA, the CDR3 is TGTGCCAGCAGTGCGCGGGGGGGAAGAGAGACCCAGTACTTC. This gives the protein CASSARGGRETQYF.

In this sample, this clonotype turned up many times. The rearrangement uses TRBV7-2 and TRBJ2-1; 8 positions match TRBD2. V lost 6 bases to trimming and J lost 6 bases; unmatched junction nucleotides: 7. The CDR3 totals 14 residues. Germline V gene lookup returns CDR1 SGHTA and CDR2 FQGNSA. In nucleotides, the CDR3 is TGTGCCAGCAGATACGGGGGGGCTTCCAATGAGCAGTTCTTC. Translation gives CASRYGGASNEQFF.

This clonotype occurred many times. The rearrangement joins TRBV12-3 or TRBV12-4 to TRBJ2-3; a weak D match, TRBD1 (6 bases). This CDR3 is 14 amino acids long. Trimming cost V 5 bases and J 6 bases, with 15 bases left between them. The DNA for the CDR3 is TGTGCCAGCAGTCGGGACACCCTCGGGGATACGCAGTATTTT. The encoded protein is CASSRDTLGDTQYF.

The CDR3 DNA reads as TGTGCCAGAGGCTCACAGGGGGCGAACACTGAAGCTTTCTTT. Its protein is CARGSQGANTEAFF. This sequence joins TRBV2 and TRBJ1-1; 9 bases align to TRBD1. This CDR3 contains 14 residues. Trimming cost V 9 bases and J 1 base; bases outside gene matches: 6. Germline CDR1 SNHLY, CDR2 FYNNEI.

This clonotype was seen repeatedly, ten times or more. The chain carries TRBV5-1 and TRBJ2-1; 7 bases agree with TRBD1. The trim removed 0 bases at V and 1 base at J, leaving 1 base unmatched. CDR3 size: 15 residues. CDR1 is SGHRS, CDR2 YFSETQ, per germline. The CDR3 loop reads CASSLGGQSYNEQFF. The CDR3 DNA reads TGCGCCAGCAGCTTGGGGGGACAGTCCTACAATGAGCAGTTCTTC.

This clonotype was found many times. The CDR3 is CASSPGLAGGPVHEQYF. CDR3 bases: TGTGCCAGCAGTCCCGGACTAGCGGGAGGGCCTGTCCACGAGCAGTACTTC. V is TRBV12-3 or TRBV12-4 and J is TRBJ2-7; 15 bases align to TRBD2. The CDR3 loop spans 17 amino acids. V shed 5 bases and J 5 bases; nucleotides not matched to a gene: 10.

This clonotype was seen a handful of times. The chain employs TRBV29-1 and TRBJ2-7; no firm D call. The V gene's germline CDR1 is SQVTM and CDR2 ANQGSEA. The CDR3 has 11 residues. With 4 bases removed from V and 2 bases from J, the gap between germline ends came to 6 bases. For the CDR3, the DNA is TGCAGCGTTGTTACTCCCTACGAGCAGTACTTC. Amino acids: CSVVTPYEQYF.

The V gene is TRBV5-1, the J gene TRBJ1-5, with a tentative D call TRBD1 (5 bases). The germline V gene encodes CDR1 SGHRS and CDR2 YFSETQ. This CDR3 comprises 14 residues. The V and J ends lost 0 bases and 6 bases respectively, with 10 bases between them. Written as DNA, the CDR3 is TGCGCCAGCAGCTTGGCCATAGGGACTCAGCCCCAGCATTTT. It is translated as CASSLAIGTQPQHF.

In its sample, this clonotype was seen many times. This chain uses TRBV24-1 with TRBJ2-3, with 7 bases identical to TRBD2. The J segment lost 5 bases and the V segment lost 5 bases, leaving 9 bases of the junction unmatched. The length of the CDR3 is 15 residues. Germline V gene data show CDR1 as KGHDR and CDR2 as SFDVKD. The CDR3 spells CATSGWGGSGDTQYF. Written as DNA, the CDR3 is TGTGCCACCAGTGGGTGGGGGGGGAGTGGAGATACGCAGTATTTT.